This TCR beta chain was sequenced in a study of cytomegalovirus exposure and HLA in healthy donors. Germline CDR1 is LNHNV and CDR2 is YYDKDF (reference sequence). Unmatched junction bases numbered 8, after V lost 0 bases and J lost 8 bases. There are 16 residues in the CDR3. Comment on this clone: Its antigen is undetermined.

Vbeta (60) and Jbeta (13) primers were used in the PCR. Assay used: immunoSEQ multiplex PCR; TCRdb lists only in-frame clones, some missing. The sample yields under 300,000 clones, around 81% seen once. Study-wide results and caveats: Immune exposure information comprised only CMV serostatus. In a later analysis, an Asian-associated ancestry cluster reportedly showed fewer N-insertions than the approximately 640-donor mean. Productive status was seen about 90% or about 30% of the time for most TCR beta V segments in an earlier analysis.

The chain uses TRBV15 and TRBJ1-3; 9 bases are shared with TRBD1. The sequence derives from a woman aged 55-69 years in good health and CMV-seropositive. Sequenced input: PBMCs. The CDR3 loop is CATSRDLTGGLDTIYF. CDR3 bases: TGTGCCACCAGCAGAGATTTAACAGGGGGCTTAGACACCATATATTTT.